This TCR beta chain was sequenced during a study of T cell repertoires in cytomegalovirus infection. This clonotype was seen a handful of times. The CDR3 spans 14 residues. V was trimmed by 2 bases and J by 5 bases, leaving 10 bases between them. Germline CDR1 SGHAT, CDR2 FQNNGV. TCRdb ran MiXCR on the reads and lists one entry per CDR3 protein. The table includes some 250,000 distinct CDR3 sequences, approximately 10% detected once. The chain recombines TRBV11-2 with TRBJ1-5; D remains unclear. The sequence derives from a human donor in good health (CMV status not recorded). Some clones in this sample may be carry-over from other donors' samples. What was sequenced was PBMCs. CDR3 sequence reads: CASSLTKSDQPQHF. CDR3 DNA sequence: TGTGCCAGCAGCTTAACAAAAAGTGATCAGCCCCAGCATTTT. The entire variable domain, with the rest obtained from reference TRBV11-2 and TRBJ1-5, is as follows: EAGVAQSPRYKIIEKRQSVAFWCNPISGHATLYWYQQILGQGPKLLIQFQNNGVVDDSQLPKDRFSAERLKGVDSTLKIQPAKLEDSAVYLCASSLTKSDQPQHFGDGTRLSIL.